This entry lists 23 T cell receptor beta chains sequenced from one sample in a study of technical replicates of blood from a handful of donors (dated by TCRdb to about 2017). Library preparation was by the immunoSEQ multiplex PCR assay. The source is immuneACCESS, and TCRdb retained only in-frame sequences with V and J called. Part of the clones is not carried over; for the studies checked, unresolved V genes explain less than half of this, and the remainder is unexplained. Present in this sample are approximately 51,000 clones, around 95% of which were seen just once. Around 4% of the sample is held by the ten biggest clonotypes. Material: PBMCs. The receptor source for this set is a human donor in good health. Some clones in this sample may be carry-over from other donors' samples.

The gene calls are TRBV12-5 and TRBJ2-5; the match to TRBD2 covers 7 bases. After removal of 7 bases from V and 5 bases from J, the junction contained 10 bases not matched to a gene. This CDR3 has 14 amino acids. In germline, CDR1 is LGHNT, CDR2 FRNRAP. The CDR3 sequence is CASVSREAWETQYF. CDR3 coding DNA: TGTGCTAGTGTTTCACGGGAGGCTTGGGAGACCCAGTACTTC.

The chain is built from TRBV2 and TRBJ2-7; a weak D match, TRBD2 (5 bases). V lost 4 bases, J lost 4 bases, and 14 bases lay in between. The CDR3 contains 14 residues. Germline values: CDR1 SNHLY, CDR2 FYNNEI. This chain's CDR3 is CASSGMGVGYEQYF. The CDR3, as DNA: TGTGCCAGCAGTGGAATGGGAGTTGGGTACGAGCAGTACTTC.

In nucleotides, the CDR3 is TGTGCCAGCAGTGGGGGGGGCAACTATGGCTACACCTTC. Its translation is CASSGGGNYGYTF. This chain uses TRBV2 with TRBJ1-2; TRBD1 is a possible D gene (6 bases). Germline V lookup: CDR1 SNHLY, CDR2 FYNNEI. Trimming shortened V by 4 bases and J by 2 bases, and 8 bases separated the two germline ends. The CDR3 is 13 amino acids.

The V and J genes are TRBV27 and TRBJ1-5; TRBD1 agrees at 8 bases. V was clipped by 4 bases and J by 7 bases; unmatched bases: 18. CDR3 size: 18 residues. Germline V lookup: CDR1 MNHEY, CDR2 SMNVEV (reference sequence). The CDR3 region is CASSSTPPGRGLGQPQHF. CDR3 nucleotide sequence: TGTGCCAGCAGTTCCACCCCCCCGGGCAGGGGGCTAGGGCAGCCCCAGCATTTT.

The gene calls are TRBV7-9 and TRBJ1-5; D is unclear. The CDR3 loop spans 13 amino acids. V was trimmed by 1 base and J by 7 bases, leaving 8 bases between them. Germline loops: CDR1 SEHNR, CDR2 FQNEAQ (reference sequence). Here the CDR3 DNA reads TGTGCCAGCAGCTTAGAAGGGAGGCAGCCCCAGCATTTT. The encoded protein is CASSLEGRQPQHF.

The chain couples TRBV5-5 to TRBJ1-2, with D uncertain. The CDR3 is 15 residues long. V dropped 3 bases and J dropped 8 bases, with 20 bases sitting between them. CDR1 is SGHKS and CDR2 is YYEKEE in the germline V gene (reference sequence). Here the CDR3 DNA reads TGTGCCAGCAGCTCGTCCGGGCCGGGATTAGGAGGCTACACCTTC. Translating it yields CASSSSGPGLGGYTF.

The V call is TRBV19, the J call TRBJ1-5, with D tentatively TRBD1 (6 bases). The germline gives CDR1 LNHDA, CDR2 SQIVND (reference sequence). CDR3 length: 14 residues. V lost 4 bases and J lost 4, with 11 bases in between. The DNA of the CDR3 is TGTGCCAGTAGTAGGGACAACTGGAATCAGCCCCAGCATTTT. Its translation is CASSRDNWNQPQHF.

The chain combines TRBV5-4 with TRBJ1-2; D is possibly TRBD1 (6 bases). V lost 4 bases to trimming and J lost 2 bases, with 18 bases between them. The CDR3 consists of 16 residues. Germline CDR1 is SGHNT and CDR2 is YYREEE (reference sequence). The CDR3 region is CASSLGSGAFNYGYTF. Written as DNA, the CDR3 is TGTGCCAGCAGCCTGGGGTCAGGGGCCTTCAACTATGGCTACACCTTC.

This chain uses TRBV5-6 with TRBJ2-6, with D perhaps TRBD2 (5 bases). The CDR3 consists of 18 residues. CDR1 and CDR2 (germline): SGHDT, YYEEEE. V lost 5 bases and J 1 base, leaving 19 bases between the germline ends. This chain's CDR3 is CASRIGVLDVSGANVLTF. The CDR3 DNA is TGTGCCAGCAGGATCGGGGTACTCGATGTATCTGGGGCCAACGTCCTGACTTTC.

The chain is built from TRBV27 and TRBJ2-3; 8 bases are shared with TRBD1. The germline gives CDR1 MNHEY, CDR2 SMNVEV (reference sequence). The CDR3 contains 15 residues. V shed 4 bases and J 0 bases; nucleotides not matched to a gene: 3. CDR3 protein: CASSSDRDSTDTQYF. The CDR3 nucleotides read TGTGCCAGCAGTTCGGACAGGGACAGCACAGATACGCAGTATTTT.

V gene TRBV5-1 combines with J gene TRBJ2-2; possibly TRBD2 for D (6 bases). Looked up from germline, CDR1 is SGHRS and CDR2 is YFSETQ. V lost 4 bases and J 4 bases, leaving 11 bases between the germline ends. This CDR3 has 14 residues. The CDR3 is CASSQGGRTGELFF. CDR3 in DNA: TGCGCCAGCAGCCAGGGAGGCCGCACCGGGGAGCTGTTTTTT.

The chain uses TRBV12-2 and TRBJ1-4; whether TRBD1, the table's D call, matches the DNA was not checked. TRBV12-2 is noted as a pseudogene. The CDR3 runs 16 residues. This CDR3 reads CASRLVGHRGTEKLFF. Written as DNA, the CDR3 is TGTGCAAGTCGCTTAGTTGGCCACAGGGGGACTGAAAAACTGTTTTTT.

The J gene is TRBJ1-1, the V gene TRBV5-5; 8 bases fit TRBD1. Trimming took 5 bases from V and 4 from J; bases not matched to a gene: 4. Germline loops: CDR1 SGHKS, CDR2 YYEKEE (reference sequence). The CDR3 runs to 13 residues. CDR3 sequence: CASRLTGGTEAFF. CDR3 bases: TGTGCCAGCAGACTAACAGGGGGCACTGAAGCTTTCTTT. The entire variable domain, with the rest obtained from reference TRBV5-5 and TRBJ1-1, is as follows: DAGVTQSPTHLIKTRGQQVTLRCSPISGHKSVSWYQQVLGQGPQFIFQYYEKEERGRGNFPDRFSARQFPNYSSELNVNALLLGDSALYLCASRLTGGTEAFFGQGTRLTVV.

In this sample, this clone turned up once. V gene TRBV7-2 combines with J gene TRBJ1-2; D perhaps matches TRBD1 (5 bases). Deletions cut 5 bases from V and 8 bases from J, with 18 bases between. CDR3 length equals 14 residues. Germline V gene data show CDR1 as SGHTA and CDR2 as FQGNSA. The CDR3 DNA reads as TGTGCCAGCAGCCGCGGCCCAGGGTTTGAAGGCTACACCTTC. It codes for CASSRGPGFEGYTF.

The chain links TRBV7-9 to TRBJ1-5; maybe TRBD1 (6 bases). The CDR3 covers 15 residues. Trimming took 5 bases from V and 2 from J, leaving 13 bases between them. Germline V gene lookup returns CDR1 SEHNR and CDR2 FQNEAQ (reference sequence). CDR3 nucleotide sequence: TGTGCCAGCAGCCTCTCAGGGGCAGGCAATCAGCCCCAGCATTTT. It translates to CASSLSGAGNQPQHF. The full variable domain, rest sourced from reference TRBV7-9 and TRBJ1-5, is DTGVSQNPRHKITKRGQNVTFRCDPISEHNRLYWYRQTLGQGPEFLTYFQNEAQLEKSRLLSDRFSAERPKGSFSTLEIQRTEQGDSAMYLCASSLSGAGNQPQHFGDGTRLSIL.

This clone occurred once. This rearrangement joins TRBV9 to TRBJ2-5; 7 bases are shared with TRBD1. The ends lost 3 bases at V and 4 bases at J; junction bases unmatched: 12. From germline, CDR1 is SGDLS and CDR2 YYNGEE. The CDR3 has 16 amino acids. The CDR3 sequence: CASSAKVGTAGETQYF. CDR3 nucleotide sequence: TGTGCCAGCAGCGCAAAAGTTGGGACAGCCGGAGAGACCCAGTACTTC. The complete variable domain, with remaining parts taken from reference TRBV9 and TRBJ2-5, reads DSGVTQTPKHLITATGQRVTLRCSPRSGDLSVYWYQQSLDQGLQFLIQYYNGEERAKGNILERFSAQQFPDLHSELNLSSLELGDSALYFCASSAKVGTAGETQYFGPGTRLLVL.

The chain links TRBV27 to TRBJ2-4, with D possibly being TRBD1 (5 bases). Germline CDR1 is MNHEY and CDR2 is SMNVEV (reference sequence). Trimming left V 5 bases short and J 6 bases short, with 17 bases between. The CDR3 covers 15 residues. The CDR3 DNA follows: TGTGCCAGCAGTACTCTGGCAGGGAAGGTAAACATTCAGTACTTC. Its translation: CASSTLAGKVNIQYF.

The CDR3 spells CASSEAVTGYYGYTF. The CDR3 DNA is TGTGCCAGCAGTGAAGCTGTGACAGGGTACTATGGCTACACCTTC. The chain employs TRBV6-1 and TRBJ1-2, with 7 bases identical to TRBD1. The CDR3 covers 15 residues. CDR1 is MNHNS and CDR2 is SASEGT in the germline V gene. With 0 bases clipped from V and 3 bases from J, the junction kept 4 bases outside the gene matches.

This CDR3 is CASSQDAGGGPQETQYF. As DNA, the CDR3 is TGTGCCAGCAGCCAAGACGCGGGCGGGGGCCCTCAAGAGACCCAGTACTTC. The chain recombines TRBV14 with TRBJ2-5; possible D gene TRBD2, 7 bases. Germline CDR1 and CDR2: SGHDN and FVKESK. V was pared by 0 bases and J by 2 bases, with 16 bases between. The CDR3 sequence is 17 residues long.

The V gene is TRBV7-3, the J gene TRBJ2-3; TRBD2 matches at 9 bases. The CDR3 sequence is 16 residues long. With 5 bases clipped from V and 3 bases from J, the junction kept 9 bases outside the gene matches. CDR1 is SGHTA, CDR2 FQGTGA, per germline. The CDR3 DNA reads TGTGCCAGCAGCCCATTAAAGCGGGGGGCTACAGATACGCAGTATTTT. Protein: CASSPLKRGATDTQYF.

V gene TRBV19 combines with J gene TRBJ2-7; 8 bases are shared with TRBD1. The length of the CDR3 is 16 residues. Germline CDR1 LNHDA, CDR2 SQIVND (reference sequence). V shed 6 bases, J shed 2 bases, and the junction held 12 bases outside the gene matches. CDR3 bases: TGTGCCAGTAGCGAAAAAACAGGGGGTAGACCCTACGAGCAGTACTTC. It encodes CASSEKTGGRPYEQYF.

The CDR3 loop reads CASSIGRDTDTQYF. CDR3 DNA: TGTGCCAGTAGTATAGGGAGGGACACAGATACGCAGTATTTT. J is TRBJ2-3 and V is TRBV19; possible D gene TRBD2, 6 bases. Germline V gene lookup returns CDR1 LNHDA and CDR2 SQIVND (reference sequence). The CDR3 spans 14 residues. V was cut by 1 base and J by 2 bases, with 7 bases left in between. Full variable domain (rest looked up from reference TRBV19 and TRBJ2-3): DGGITQSPKYLFRKEGQNVTLSCEQNLNHDAMYWYRQDPGQGLRLIYYSQIVNDFQKGDIAEGYSVSREKKESFPLTVTSAQKNPTAFYLCASSIGRDTDTQYFGPGTRLTVL.

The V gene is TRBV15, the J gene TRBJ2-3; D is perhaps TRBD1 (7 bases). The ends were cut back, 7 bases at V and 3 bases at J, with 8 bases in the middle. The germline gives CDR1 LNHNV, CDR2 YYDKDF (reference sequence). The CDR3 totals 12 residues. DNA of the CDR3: TGTGCCACCACAGGGGGGACAGATACGCAGTATTTT. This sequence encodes CATTGGTDTQYF. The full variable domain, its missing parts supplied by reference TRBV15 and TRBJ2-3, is DAMVIQNPRYQVTQFGKPVTLSCSQTLNHNVMYWYQQKSSQAPKLLFHYYDKDFNNEADTPDNFQSRRPNTSFCFLDIRSPGLGDTAMYLCATTGGTDTQYFGPGTRLTVL.